The sequence of this T cell receptor beta chain was determined in a study of CD8 T cells in Susac syndrome. With random hexamers, about 0.45 to 1 ug RNA was reverse transcribed. TCRdb re-derived calls from the immunoSEQ multiplex PCR reads in MiXCR, one entry per CDR3 protein. Of about 64,000 distinct CDR3 sequences in the sample, around 96% were seen once. This CDR3 contains 12 residues. Trimming removed 6 bases from V and 5 bases from J, with 12 bases in between. CDR1 is SGHRS, CDR2 YFSETQ, per germline. The sequenced sample consisted of CD8+ T cells from PBMCs. The clonotype was recovered from a human donor with multiple sclerosis. The rearrangement uses TRBV5-1 and TRBJ2-7; D gene ambiguous. The CDR3, as DNA: TGCGCCAGCAACACGTCGACGGACGAGCAGTACTTC. Translated: CASNTSTDEQYF.